The rows below give T cell receptor beta chains drawn from one sample of a study of cytomegalovirus exposure and HLA in healthy donors. Generated by immunoSEQ multiplex PCR, the TCRdb table keeps only in-frame clones and is missing some. The sample lists around 90,000 clones, around 73% occurring once. Sequenced material: PBMCs. The receptors here all came from a woman aged 40 to 49 in good health and CMV-seronegative. Both conserved end residues are part of each CDR3. A D gene is named only where the DNA matches it firmly. Where a row states a size, it is once, few, many or the class of an expanded clone; other rows omit it.

d_gene: TRBD2
v_gene: TRBV30
abundance: .
j_gene: TRBJ2-1
CDR3aa: CAWSAGLAGGPRYNEQFF
CDR3nt: TGTGCCTGGAGTGCTGGACTAGCGGGAGGGCCGAGGTACAATGAGCAGTTCTTC

d_gene: .
v_gene: TRBV6-1
abundance: .
j_gene: TRBJ1-2
CDR3aa: CASTEAPSGGYTF
CDR3nt: TGTGCCAGCACCGAGGCACCCTCGGGTGGCTACACCTTC

d_gene: TRBD1
v_gene: TRBV6-1
abundance: .
j_gene: TRBJ2-7
CDR3aa: CASSATGGYEQYF
CDR3nt: TGTGCCAGCAGTGCAACAGGGGGCTACGAGCAGTACTTC

d_gene: .
v_gene: TRBV7-8
abundance: once
j_gene: TRBJ1-2
CDR3aa: CASSHLLYGMGGYTF
CDR3nt: TGTGCCAGCAGTCATCTCCTATACGGGATGGGAGGCTACACCTTC

d_gene: TRBD1
v_gene: TRBV30
abundance: .
j_gene: TRBJ2-5
CDR3aa: CASTGGRETQYF
CDR3nt: TGTGCCTCGACAGGGGGGCGAGAGACCCAGTACTTC

d_gene: .
v_gene: TRBV10-3
abundance: .
j_gene: TRBJ1-4
CDR3aa: CAISGGRGFNEKLFF
CDR3nt: TGTGCCATCAGTGGGGGGCGCGGGTTTAATGAAAAACTGTTTTTT

d_gene: TRBD2
v_gene: TRBV30
abundance: .
j_gene: TRBJ2-7
CDR3aa: CAWGLGGEQYF
CDR3nt: TGTGCCTGGGGACTAGGTGGCGAGCAGTACTTC

d_gene: TRBD1
v_gene: TRBV15
abundance: few
j_gene: TRBJ2-7
CDR3aa: CATSRDVGTGDEQYF
CDR3nt: TGTGCCACCAGCAGAGATGTGGGGACAGGGGACGAGCAGTACTTC

d_gene: TRBD2
v_gene: TRBV4-2
abundance: few
j_gene: TRBJ2-7
CDR3aa: CASSQLGLADEQYF
CDR3nt: TGTGCCAGCAGCCAACTGGGACTAGCGGACGAGCAGTACTTC

d_gene: .
v_gene: TRBV7-9
abundance: .
j_gene: TRBJ2-5
CDR3aa: CASSPLVARETQYF
CDR3nt: TGTGCCAGCAGCCCTTTAGTAGCACGAGAGACCCAGTACTTC

d_gene: TRBD2
v_gene: TRBV27
abundance: .
j_gene: TRBJ2-7
CDR3aa: CASSSPSGRGPYEQYF
CDR3nt: TGTGCCAGCAGTTCACCCAGCGGGAGAGGGCCCTACGAGCAGTACTTC

d_gene: .
v_gene: TRBV28
abundance: .
j_gene: TRBJ2-5
CDR3aa: CASSGPTYGGIGTQYF
CDR3nt: TGTGCCAGCAGTGGCCCTACCTATGGCGGGATAGGGACCCAGTACTTC

d_gene: .
v_gene: TRBV6-1
abundance: few
j_gene: TRBJ1-5
CDR3aa: CASSEARQPQHF
CDR3nt: TGTGCCAGCAGTGAGGCGAGGCAGCCCCAGCATTTT

d_gene: .
v_gene: TRBV6-1
abundance: .
j_gene: TRBJ2-1
CDR3aa: CASSVGAGKLDEQFF
CDR3nt: TGTGCCAGCAGTGTCGGTGCGGGAAAACTCGATGAGCAGTTCTTC

d_gene: .
v_gene: TRBV7-2
abundance: .
j_gene: TRBJ2-1
CDR3aa: CASSLLVSYNEQFF
CDR3nt: TGTGCCAGCAGCTTACTAGTGTCCTACAATGAGCAGTTCTTC

d_gene: .
v_gene: TRBV28
abundance: few
j_gene: TRBJ2-7
CDR3aa: CASTIQGRAYEQYF
CDR3nt: TGTGCCAGCACCATTCAAGGGCGGGCCTACGAGCAGTACTTC